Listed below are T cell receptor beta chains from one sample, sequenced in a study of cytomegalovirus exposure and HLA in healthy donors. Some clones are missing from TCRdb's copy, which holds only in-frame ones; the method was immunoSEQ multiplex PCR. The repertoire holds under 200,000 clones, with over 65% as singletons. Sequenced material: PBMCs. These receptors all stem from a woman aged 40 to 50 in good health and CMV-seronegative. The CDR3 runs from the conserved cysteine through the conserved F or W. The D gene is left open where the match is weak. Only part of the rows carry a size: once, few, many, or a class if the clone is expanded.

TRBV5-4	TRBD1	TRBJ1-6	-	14	TGTGCCAGCAGCTCCGACAGGGGATTTTCACCCCTCCACTTT	CASSSDRGFSPLHF
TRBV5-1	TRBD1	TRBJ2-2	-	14	TGCGCCAGCAGCTCGCAGGGGGCCTCCGGGGAGCTGTTTTTT	CASSSQGASGELFF
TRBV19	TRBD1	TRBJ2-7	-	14	TGTGCCAGTAGGGACCCGGGACAGACCTACGAGCAGTACTTC	CASRDPGQTYEQYF
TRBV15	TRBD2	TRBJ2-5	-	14	TGTGCCACGAGGGGGACTAGCGGAAAAGAGACCCAGTACTTC	CATRGTSGKETQYF
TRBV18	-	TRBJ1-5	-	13	TGTGCCAGCTCACCAAGGGGAGGTCAGCCCCAGCATTTT	CASSPRGGQPQHF
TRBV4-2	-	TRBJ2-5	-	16	TGTGCCAGCAGCCAATCAGAGGGGGTCCACCCTGAGACCCAGTACTTC	CASSQSEGVHPETQYF
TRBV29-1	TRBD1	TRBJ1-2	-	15	TGCAGCGTTGTTCGGGCAGGGGGCGAGGATAATGGCTACACCTTC	CSVVRAGGEDNGYTF
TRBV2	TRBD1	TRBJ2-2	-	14	TGTGCCAGCGTAAGGGACAGTAACACCGGGGAGCTGTTTTTT	CASVRDSNTGELFF
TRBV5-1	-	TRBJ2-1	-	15	TGCGCCAGCAGCTCCCGAGGAGACTCCTACAATGAGCAGTTCTTC	CASSSRGDSYNEQFF
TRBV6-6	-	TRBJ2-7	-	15	TGTGCCAGCAGTTACGATACCCCTCGCGGTTTCGAGCAGTACTTC	CASSYDTPRGFEQYF
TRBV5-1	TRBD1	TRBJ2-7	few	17	TGCGCCAGCAGCTTAACCGACAGGGCCTCTAGCTCCTACGAGCAGTACTTC	CASSLTDRASSSYEQYF
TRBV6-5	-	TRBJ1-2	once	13	TGTGCCAGCAGTTACCGAGGGCATGAGGGCTACACCTTC	CASSYRGHEGYTF